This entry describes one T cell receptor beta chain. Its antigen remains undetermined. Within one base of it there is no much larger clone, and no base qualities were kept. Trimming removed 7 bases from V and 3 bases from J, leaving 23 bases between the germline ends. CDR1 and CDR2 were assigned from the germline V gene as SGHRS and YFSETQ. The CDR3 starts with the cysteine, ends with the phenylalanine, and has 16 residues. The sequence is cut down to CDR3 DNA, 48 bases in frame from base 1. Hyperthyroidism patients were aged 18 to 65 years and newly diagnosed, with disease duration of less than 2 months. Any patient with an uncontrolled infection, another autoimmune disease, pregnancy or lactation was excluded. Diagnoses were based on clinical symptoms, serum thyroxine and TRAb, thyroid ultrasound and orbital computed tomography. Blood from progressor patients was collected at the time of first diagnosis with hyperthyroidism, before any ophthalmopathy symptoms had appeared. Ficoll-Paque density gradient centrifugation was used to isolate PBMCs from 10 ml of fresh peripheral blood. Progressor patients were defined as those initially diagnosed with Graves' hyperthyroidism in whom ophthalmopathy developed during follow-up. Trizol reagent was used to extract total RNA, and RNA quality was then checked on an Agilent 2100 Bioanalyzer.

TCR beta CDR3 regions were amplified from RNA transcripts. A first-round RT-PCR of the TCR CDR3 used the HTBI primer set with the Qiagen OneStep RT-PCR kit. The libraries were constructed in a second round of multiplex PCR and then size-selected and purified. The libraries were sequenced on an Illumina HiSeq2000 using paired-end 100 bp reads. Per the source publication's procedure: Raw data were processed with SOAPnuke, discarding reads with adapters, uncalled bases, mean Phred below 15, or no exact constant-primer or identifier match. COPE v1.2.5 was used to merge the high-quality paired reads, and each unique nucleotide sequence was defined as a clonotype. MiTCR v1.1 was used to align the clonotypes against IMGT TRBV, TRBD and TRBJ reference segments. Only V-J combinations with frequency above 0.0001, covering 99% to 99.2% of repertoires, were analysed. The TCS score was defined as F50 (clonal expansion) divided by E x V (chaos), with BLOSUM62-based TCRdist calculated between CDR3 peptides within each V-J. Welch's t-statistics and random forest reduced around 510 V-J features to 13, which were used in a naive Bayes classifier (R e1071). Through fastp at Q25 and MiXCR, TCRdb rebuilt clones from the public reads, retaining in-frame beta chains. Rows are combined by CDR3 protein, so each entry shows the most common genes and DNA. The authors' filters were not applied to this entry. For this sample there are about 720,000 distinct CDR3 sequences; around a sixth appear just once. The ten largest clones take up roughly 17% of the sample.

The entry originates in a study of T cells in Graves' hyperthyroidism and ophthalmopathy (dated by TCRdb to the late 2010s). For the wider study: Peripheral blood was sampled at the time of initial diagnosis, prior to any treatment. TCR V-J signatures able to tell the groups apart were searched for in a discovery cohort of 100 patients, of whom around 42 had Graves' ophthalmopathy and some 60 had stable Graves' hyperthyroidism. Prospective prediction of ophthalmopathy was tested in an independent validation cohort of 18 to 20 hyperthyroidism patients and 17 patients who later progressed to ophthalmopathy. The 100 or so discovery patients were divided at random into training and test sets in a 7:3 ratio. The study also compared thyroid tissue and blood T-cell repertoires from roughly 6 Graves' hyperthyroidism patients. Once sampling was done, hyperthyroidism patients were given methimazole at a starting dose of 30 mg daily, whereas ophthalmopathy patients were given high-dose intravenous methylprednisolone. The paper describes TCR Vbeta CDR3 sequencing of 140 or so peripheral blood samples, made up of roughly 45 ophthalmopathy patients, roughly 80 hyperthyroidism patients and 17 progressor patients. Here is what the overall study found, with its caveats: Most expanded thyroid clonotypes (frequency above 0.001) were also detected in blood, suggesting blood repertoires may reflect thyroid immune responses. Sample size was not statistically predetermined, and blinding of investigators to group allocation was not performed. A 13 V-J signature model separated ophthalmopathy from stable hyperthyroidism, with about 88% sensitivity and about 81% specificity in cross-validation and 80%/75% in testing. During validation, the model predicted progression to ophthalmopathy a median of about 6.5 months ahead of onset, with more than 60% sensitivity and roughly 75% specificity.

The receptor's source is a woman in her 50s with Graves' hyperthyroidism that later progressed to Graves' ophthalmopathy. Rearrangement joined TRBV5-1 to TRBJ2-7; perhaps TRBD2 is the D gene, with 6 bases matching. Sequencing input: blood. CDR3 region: CASGESPGAGLYEQYF. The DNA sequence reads TGCGCCAGCGGAGAGTCGCCGGGCGCGGGACTCTACGAGCAGTACTTC.